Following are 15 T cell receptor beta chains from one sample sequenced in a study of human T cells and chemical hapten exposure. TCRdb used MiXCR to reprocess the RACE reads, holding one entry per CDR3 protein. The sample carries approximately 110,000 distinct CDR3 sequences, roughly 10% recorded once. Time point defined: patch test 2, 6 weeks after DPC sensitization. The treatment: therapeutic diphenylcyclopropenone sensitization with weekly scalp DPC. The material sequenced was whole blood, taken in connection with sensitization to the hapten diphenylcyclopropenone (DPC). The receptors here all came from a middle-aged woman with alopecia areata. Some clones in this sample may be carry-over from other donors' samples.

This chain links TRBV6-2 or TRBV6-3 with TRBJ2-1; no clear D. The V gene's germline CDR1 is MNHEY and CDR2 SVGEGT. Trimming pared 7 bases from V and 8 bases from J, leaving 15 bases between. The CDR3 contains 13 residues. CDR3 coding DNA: TGTGCCAGCATCCAGCCCGAGTTCCATGAGCAGTTCTTC. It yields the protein CASIQPEFHEQFF.

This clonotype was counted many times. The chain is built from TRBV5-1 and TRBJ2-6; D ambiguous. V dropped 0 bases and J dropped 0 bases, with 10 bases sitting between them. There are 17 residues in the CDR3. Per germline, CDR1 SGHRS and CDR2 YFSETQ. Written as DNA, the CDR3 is TGCGCCAGCAGCTTGGCTGGCTTTGCCTCTGGGGCCAACGTCCTGACTTTC. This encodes CASSLAGFASGANVLTF.

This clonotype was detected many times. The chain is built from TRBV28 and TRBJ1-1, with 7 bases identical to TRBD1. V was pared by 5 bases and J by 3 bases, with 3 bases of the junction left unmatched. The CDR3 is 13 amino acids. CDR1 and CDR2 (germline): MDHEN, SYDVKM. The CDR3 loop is CASSPQGYTEAFF. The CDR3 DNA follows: TGTGCCAGCAGTCCACAGGGGTACACTGAAGCTTTCTTT.

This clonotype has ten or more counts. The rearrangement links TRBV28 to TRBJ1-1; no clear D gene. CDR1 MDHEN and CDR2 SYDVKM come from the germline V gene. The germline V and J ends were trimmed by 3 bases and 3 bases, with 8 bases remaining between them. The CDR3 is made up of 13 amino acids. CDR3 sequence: CASSFHSDTEAFF. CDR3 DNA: TGTGCCAGCAGTTTTCACAGTGACACTGAAGCTTTCTTT.

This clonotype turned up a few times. This CDR3 reads CASSSQMNTEAFF. The CDR3 DNA reads as TGTGCCAGCAGTTCACAGATGAACACTGAAGCTTTCTTT. This chain links TRBV27 with TRBJ1-1, with no clear D. Germline CDR1 and CDR2: MNHEY and SMNVEV (reference sequence). The CDR3 spans 13 residues. V lost 4 bases, J lost 0 bases, and 6 bases lay in between.

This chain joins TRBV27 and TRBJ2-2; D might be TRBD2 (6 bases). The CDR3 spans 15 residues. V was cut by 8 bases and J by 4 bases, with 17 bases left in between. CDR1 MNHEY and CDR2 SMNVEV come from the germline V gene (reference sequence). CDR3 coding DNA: TGTGCCAGCGGGCTAGCGACCTTCCTCACCGGGGAGCTGTTTTTT. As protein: CASGLATFLTGELFF.

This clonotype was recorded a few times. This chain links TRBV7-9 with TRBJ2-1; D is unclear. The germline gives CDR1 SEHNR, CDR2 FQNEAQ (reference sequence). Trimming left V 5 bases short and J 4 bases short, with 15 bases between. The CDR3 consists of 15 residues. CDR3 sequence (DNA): TGTGCCAGCAGCCTCTCTGGTACGAGTTACAATGAGCAGTTCTTC. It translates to CASSLSGTSYNEQFF.

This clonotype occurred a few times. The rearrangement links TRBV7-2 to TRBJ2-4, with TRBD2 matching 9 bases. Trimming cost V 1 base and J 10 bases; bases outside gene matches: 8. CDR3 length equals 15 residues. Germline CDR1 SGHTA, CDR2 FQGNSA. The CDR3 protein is CASSLDQRGASIQYF. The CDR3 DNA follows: TGTGCCAGCAGCTTAGACCAGCGGGGGGCATCTATTCAGTACTTC.

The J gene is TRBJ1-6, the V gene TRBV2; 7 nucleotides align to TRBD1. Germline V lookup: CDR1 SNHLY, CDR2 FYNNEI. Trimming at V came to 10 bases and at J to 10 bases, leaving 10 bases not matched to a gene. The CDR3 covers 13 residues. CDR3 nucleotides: TGTGCCACCGGGACAGTCGATCCCTCACCCCTCCACTTT. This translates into CATGTVDPSPLHF.

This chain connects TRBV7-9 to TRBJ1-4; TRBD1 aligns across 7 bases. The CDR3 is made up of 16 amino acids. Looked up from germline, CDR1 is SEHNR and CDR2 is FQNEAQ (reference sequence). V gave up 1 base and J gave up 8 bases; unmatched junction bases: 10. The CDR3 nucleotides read TGTGCCAGCAGCTTAGGATTTGGACAGGTTGTGGAAAAACTGTTTTTT. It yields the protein CASSLGFGQVVEKLFF.

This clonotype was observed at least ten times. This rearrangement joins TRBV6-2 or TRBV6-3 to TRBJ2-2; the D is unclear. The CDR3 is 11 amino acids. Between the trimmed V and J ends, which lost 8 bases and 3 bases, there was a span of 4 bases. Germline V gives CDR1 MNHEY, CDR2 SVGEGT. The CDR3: CASGHTGELFF. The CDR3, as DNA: TGTGCCAGCGGACACACCGGGGAGCTGTTTTTT.

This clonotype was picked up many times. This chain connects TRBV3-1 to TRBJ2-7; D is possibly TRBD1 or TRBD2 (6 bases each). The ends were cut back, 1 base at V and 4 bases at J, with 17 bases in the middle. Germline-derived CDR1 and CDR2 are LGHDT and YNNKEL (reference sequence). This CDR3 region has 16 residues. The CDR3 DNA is TGTGCCAGCAGCCAAGGACGGGGGCGGGGAGCGTACGAGCAGTACTTC. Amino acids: CASSQGRGRGAYEQYF.

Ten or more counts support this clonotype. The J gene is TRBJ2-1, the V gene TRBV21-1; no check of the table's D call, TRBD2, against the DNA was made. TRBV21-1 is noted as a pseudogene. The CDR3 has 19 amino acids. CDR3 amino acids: CASSILTPPPGPPYNEQFF. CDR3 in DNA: TGTGCCAGCAGCATCCTAACTCCTCCGCCTGGCCCTCCCTACAATGAGCAGTTCTTC.

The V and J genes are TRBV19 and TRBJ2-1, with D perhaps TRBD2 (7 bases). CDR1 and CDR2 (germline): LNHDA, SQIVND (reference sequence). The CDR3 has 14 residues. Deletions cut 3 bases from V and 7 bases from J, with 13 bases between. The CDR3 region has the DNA TGTGCCAGTAGTATTGCGGGGGCGAGAAATGAGCAGTTCTTC. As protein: CASSIAGARNEQFF. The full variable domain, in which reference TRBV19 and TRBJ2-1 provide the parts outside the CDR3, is DGGITQSPKYLFRKEGQNVTLSCEQNLNHDAMYWYRQDPGQGLRLIYYSQIVNDFQKGDIAEGYSVSREKKESFPLTVTSAQKNPTAFYLCASSIAGARNEQFFGPGTRLTVL.

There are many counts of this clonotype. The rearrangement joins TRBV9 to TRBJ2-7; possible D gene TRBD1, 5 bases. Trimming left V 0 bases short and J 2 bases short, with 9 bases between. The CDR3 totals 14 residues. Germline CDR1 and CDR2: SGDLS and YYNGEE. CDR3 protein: CASSVEGLTYEQYF. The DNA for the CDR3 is TGTGCCAGCAGCGTAGAGGGGTTGACCTACGAGCAGTACTTC.